The present entry profiles one TCR beta chain with its context. V was shortened by 4 bases and J by 6 bases, with 16 bases between the two germline ends. The CDR3 is made up of 14 amino acids. Germline V gene lookup returns CDR1 SGHRS and CDR2 YFSETQ. These data come from a study of blood T cell repertoires in COVID-19. Study processing details: Reference gene primers were amplified, and this amplification served to estimate nucleated cell counts. Profiled with immunoSEQ multiplex PCR; TCRdb holds only in-frame clones, not every one. That table furnishes V, J and clone size, whereas the DNA furnished D and trimming. The table has roughly 250,000 clones, around 92% seen once; the top ten hold approximately 2.6%.

The chain uses TRBV5-1 and TRBJ1-2; tentative D call: TRBD1 (6 bases). Sequencing was performed on peripheral blood. This receptor was identified in a young adult with COVID-19, enrolled during active disease. DNA for the CDR3: TGCGCCAGCAGCCCTACACAGGGCGCCGATGGCTACACCTTC. Encoded protein: CASSPTQGADGYTF.